The source of this T cell receptor beta chain is a study of T cells after yellow fever vaccination. TCRdb passed the 5' RACE reads through MiXCR, listing each CDR3 protein once. The sample lists some 350,000 distinct CDR3 sequences, 3% to 4.5% occurring once. The specimen was PBMCs, collected 5 days after the yellow fever booster vaccination. The sequence was collected from a man younger than 35 who received the YFV17D yellow fever vaccine.

CDR3 region: CASGGAEAFF. CDR3 in DNA: TGTGCGAGTGGTGGCGCTGAAGCTTTCTTT. The genes are TRBV2 and TRBJ1-1; D gene unclear. Germline lookup yields CDR1 SNHLY and CDR2 FYNNEI. The CDR3 contains 10 residues. The full variable domain, its missing parts supplied by reference TRBV2 and TRBJ1-1, is EPEVTQTPSHQVTQMGQEVILRCVPISNHLYFYWYRQILGQKVEFLVSFYNNEISEKSEIFDDQFSVERPDGSNFTLKIRSTKLEDSAMYFCASGGAEAFFGQGTRLTVV.